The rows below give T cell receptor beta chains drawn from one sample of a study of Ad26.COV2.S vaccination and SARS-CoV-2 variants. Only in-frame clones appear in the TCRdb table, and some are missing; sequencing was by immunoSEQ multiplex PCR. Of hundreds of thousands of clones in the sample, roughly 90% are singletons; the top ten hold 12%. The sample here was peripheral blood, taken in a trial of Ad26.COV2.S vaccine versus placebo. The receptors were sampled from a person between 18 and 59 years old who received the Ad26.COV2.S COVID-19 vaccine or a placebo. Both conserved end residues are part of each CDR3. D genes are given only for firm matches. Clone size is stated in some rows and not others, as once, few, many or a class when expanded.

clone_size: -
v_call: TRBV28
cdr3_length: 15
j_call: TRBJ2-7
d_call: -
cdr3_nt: TGTGCCAGCAGTGAGGGGAGGTACATAGCCTACGAGCAGTACTTC
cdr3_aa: CASSEGRYIAYEQYF

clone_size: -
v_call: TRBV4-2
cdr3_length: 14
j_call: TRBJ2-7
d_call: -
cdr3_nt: TGTGCCAGCAGCCAGGGTCCTCAGGGGTACGAGCAGTACTTC
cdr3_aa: CASSQGPQGYEQYF

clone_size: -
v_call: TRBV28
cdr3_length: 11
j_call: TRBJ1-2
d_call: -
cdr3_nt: TGTGCCAGCGGTCAGGCTTATGGCTACACCTTC
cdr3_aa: CASGQAYGYTF

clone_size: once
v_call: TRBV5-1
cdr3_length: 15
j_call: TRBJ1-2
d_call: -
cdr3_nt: TGCGCCAGCAGCTTTAACCCTACAGGCTACTATGGCTACACCTTC
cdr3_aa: CASSFNPTGYYGYTF

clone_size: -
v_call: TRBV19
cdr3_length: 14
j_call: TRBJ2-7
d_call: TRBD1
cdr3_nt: TGTGCCAGTAGTCCCGGGACAGGAGACTACGAGCAGTACTTC
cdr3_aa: CASSPGTGDYEQYF

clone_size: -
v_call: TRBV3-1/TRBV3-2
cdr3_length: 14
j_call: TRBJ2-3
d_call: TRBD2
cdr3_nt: TGTGCCAGCAGCCGCGGGACTAGCCCAGATACGCAGTATTTT
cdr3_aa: CASSRGTSPDTQYF

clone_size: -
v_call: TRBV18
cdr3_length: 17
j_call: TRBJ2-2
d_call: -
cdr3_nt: TGTGCCAGCTCCCGAGTCCGGGACTTATCGAACACCGGGGAGCTGTTTTTT
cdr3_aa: CASSRVRDLSNTGELFF

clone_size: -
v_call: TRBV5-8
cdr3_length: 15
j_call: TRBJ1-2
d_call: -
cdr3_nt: TGTGCCAGCAGCTTGTTAGGGGCGCCCAACTATGGCTACACCTTC
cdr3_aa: CASSLLGAPNYGYTF

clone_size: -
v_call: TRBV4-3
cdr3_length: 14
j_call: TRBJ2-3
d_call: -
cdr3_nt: TGCGCCAGCAGCCAACAGTCCGGACTGGGTACGCAGTATTTT
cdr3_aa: CASSQQSGLGTQYF

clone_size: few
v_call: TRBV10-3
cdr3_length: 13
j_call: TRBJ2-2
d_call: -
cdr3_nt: TGTGCCATCAGCGGGGGGCTAGCCGGGGAGCTGTTTTTT
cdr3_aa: CAISGGLAGELFF

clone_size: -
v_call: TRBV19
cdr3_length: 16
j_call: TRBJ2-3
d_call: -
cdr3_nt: TGTGCCAGTAGTCCTCAAGGCGGGGTCGGCACAGATACGCAGTATTTT
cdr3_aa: CASSPQGGVGTDTQYF

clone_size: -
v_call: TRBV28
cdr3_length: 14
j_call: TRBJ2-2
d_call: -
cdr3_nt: TGTGCCAGCAAGCGAGGGGACAACACCGGGGAGCTGTTTTTT
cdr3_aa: CASKRGDNTGELFF

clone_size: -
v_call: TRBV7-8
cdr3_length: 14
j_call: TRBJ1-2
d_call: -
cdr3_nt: TGTGCCAGCAGCCCGGGACCATCTAACTATGGCTACACCTTC
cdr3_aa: CASSPGPSNYGYTF

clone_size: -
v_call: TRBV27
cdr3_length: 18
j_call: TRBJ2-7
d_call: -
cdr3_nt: TGTGCCATCCCTCCGAAGGGGACTGATTACTTCCCTTTCTACGAGCAGTACTTC
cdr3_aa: CAIPPKGTDYFPFYEQYF

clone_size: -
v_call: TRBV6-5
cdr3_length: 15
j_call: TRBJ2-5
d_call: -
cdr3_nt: TGTGCCAGCACCGCGGGACGGCCGATTCAAGAGACCCAGTACTTC
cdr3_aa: CASTAGRPIQETQYF

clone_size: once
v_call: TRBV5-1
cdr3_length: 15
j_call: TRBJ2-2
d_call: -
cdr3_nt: TGCGCCAGCAGCCACGAACACATAGGGGCCGGGGAGCTGTTTTTT
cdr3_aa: CASSHEHIGAGELFF

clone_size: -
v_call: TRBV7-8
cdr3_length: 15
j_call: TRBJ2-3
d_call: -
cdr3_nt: TGTGCCAGCAGTCTAGCAGCCGGGAGCACAGATACGCAGTATTTT
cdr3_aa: CASSLAAGSTDTQYF

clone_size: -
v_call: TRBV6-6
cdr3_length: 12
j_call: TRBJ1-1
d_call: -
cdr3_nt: TGTGCCAGCAGCCAACAGAACACTGAAGCTTTCTTT
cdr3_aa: CASSQQNTEAFF

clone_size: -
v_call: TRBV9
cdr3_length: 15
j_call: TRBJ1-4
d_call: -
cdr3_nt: TGTGCCAGCAGCGTCTCTTCGAGGGGTAATGAAAAACTGTTTTTT
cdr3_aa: CASSVSSRGNEKLFF

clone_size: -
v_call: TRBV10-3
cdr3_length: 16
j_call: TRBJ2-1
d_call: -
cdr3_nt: TGTGCCATCGGGATTAGTAGCGGAAGCTCCTACAATGAGCAGTTCTTC
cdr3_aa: CAIGISSGSSYNEQFF

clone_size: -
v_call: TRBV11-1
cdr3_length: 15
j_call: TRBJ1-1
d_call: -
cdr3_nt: TGTGCCAGCAGTAAGACCCGACAGTTGAACACTGAAGCTTTCTTT
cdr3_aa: CASSKTRQLNTEAFF

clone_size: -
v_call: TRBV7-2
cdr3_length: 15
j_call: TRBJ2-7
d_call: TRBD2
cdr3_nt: TGTGCCAGCAGCTCGCTGACTAGCGGGCCCTACGAGCAGTACTTC
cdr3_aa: CASSSLTSGPYEQYF

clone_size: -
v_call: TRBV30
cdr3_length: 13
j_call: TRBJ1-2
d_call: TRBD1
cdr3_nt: TGTGCCTGGAGCAGACAGGGGGGGGACGGCTACACCTTC
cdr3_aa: CAWSRQGGDGYTF

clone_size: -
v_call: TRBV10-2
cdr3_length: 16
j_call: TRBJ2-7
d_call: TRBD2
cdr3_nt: TGCGCCAGCAGTGAGTCGATGGGACTAGCTTCCTACGAGCAGTACTTC
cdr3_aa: CASSESMGLASYEQYF

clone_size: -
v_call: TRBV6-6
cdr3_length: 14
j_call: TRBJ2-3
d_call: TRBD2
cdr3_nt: TGTGCCCTGGGGGCTAGCGGGAGTACCGATACGCAGTATTTT
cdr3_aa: CALGASGSTDTQYF

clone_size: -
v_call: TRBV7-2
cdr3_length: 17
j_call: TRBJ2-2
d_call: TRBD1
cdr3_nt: TGTGCCAGCAGCTTGATTGGAACAGGGGGCAACACCGGGGAGCTGTTTTTT
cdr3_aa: CASSLIGTGGNTGELFF

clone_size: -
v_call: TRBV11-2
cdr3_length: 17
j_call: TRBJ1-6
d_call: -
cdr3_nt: TGTGCCAGCAGCTTAGTACCAGGGAGGCCCTATAATTCACCCCTCCACTTT
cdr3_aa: CASSLVPGRPYNSPLHF

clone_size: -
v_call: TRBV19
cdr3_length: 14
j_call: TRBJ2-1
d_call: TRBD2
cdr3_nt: TGTGCCAGTAGTTTTAGGCGGGAGAGTGGTGAGCAGTTCTTC
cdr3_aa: CASSFRRESGEQFF

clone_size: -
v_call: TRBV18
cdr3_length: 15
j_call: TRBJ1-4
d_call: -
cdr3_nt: TGTGCCAGCTCACCACCCACGGGGACGGATGAAAAACTGTTTTTT
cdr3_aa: CASSPPTGTDEKLFF

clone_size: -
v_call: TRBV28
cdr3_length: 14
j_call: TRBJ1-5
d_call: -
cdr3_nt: TGTGCCAGCAGTTTTAGGGAGTTGGCGGGGCCCCAGCATTTT
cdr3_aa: CASSFRELAGPQHF

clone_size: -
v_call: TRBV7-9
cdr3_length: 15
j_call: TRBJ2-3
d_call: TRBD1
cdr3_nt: TGTGCCAGCAGCTCACAGGGGCGAAACACAGATACGCAGTATTTT
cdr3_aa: CASSSQGRNTDTQYF

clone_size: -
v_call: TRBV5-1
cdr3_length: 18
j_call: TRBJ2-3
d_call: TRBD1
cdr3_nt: TGCGCCAGCAGCTTGGTCGTAAACAGGGGGCTAGGCACAGATACGCAGTATTTT
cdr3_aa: CASSLVVNRGLGTDTQYF

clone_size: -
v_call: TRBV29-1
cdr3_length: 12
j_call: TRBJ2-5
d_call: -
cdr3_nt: TGCAGCGTTGGGAACAGGAAAGAGACCCAGTACTTC
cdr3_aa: CSVGNRKETQYF

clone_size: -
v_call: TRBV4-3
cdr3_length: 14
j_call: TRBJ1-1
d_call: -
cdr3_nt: TGCGCCAGCAGCGCCGGGCGGGGGAACACTGAAGCTTTCTTT
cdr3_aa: CASSAGRGNTEAFF

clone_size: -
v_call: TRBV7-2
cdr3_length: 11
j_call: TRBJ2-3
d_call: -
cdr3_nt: TGTGCCAGCAGCTTATTAGATACGCAGTATTTT
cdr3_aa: CASSLLDTQYF

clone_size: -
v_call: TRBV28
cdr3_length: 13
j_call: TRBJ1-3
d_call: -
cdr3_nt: TGTGCCAGCAGTTTTGGCGGGGGGAACACCATATATTTT
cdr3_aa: CASSFGGGNTIYF

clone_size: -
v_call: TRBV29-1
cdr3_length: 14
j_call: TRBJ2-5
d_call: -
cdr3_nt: TGCAGCGTTGAAGATCCAGGGTCCCAAGAGACCCAGTACTTC
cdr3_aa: CSVEDPGSQETQYF

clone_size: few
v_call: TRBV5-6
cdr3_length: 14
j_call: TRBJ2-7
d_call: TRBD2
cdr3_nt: TGTGCCAGCAGCTTAGCGGGAGGGCCGGAAGAGCAGTACTTC
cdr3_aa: CASSLAGGPEEQYF

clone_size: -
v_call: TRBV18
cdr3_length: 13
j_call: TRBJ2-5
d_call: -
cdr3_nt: TGTGCCAGCTCCCCCGAGGGCTTAGAGACCCAGTACTTC
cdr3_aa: CASSPEGLETQYF

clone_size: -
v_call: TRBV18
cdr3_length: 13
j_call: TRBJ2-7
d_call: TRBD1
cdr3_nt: TGTGCCAGCTCACCGACAGGGTTTTACGAGCAGTACTTC
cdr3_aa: CASSPTGFYEQYF

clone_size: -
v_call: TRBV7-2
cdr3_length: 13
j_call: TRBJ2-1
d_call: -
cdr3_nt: TGTGCCAGCAGCTTATCGTCCAGGAATGAGCAGTTCTTC
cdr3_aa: CASSLSSRNEQFF

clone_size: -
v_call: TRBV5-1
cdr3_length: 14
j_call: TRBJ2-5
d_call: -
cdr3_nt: TGCGCCAGCAGCTTGGCGGCGGCAGGAGAGACCCAGTACTTC
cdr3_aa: CASSLAAAGETQYF

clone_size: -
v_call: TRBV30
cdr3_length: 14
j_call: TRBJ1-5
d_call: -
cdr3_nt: TGTGCCTGGGCACCAGGGGCCCGCGGTCAGCCCCAGCATTTT
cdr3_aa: CAWAPGARGQPQHF

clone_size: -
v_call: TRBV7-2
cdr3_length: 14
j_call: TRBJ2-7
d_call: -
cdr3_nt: TGTGCCAGCAGCTCTTTCTTAGACAGCTACGAGCAGTACTTC
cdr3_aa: CASSSFLDSYEQYF

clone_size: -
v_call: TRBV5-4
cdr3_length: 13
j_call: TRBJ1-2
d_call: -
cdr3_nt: TGTGCCAGCAGCGTAGACACTGTCTATGGCTACACCTTC
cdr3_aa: CASSVDTVYGYTF

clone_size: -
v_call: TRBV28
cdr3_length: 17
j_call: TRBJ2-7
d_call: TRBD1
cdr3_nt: TGTGCCAGCAGTCCGAGAAGAGGACAGGGGCCCACCTACGAGCAGTACTTC
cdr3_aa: CASSPRRGQGPTYEQYF

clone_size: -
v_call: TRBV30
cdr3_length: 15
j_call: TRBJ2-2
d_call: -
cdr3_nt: TGTGCCTGGAGTGTACCGGACAGGAACACCGGGGAGCTGTTTTTT
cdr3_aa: CAWSVPDRNTGELFF

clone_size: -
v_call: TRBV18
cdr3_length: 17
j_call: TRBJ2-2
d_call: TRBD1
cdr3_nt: TGTGCCAGCTCACCACGTGAGAGGGGGCGCAACACCGGGGAGCTGTTTTTT
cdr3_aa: CASSPRERGRNTGELFF

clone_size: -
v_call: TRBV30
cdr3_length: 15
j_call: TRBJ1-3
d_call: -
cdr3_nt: TGTGCCTGGAGTGTACAACAGGGCGGTGGAAACACCATATATTTT
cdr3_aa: CAWSVQQGGGNTIYF

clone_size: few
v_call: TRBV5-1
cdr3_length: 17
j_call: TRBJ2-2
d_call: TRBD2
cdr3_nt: TGCGCCAGCAGCTTGTGGGCTGGCGGGGGGAACACCGGGGAGCTGTTTTTT
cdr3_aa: CASSLWAGGGNTGELFF

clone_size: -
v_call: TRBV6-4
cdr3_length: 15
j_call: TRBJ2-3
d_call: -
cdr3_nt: TGTGCCAGCAGTGACTCTCGGCAGGGCGGCGATACGCAGTATTTT
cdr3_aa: CASSDSRQGGDTQYF

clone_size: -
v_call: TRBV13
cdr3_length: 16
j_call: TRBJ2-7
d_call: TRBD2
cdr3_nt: TGTGCCAGCAGCTTAGCGATGGCTAGCGGATACTACGAGCAGTACTTC
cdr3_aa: CASSLAMASGYYEQYF

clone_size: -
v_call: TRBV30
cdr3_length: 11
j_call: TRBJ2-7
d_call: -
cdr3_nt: TGTGCCTGGAGTTGGGAGTACGAGCAGTACTTC
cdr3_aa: CAWSWEYEQYF

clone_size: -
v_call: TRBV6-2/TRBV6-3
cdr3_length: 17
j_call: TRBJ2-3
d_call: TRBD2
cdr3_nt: TGTGCCAGCAGTTACTCAGGAGGCGGGAGGGCCACAGGAACGCAGTATTTT
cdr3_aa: CASSYSGGGRATGTQYF

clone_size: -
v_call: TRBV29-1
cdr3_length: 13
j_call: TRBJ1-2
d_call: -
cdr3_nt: TGCAGCGTCGAACGTACAAATAACTATGGCTACACCTTC
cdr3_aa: CSVERTNNYGYTF

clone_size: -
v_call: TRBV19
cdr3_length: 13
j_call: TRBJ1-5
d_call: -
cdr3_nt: TGTGCCAGTAGTATCCCCGGCCCCTCTCACCAGCATTTT
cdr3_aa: CASSIPGPSHQHF

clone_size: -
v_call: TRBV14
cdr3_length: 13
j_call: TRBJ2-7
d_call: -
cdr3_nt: TGTGCCAGCAGCCAAGTGGGTTCCTACGAGCAGTACTTC
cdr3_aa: CASSQVGSYEQYF

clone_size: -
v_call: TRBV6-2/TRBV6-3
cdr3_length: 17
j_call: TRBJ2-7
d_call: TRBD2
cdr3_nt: TGTGCCAGCAGTTCGAATACGGGACTAGCGGGACGGGGGGAGCAGTACTTC
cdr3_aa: CASSSNTGLAGRGEQYF